These 31 T cell receptor beta chains came from one sample sequenced in a study of T cell changes during pregnancy in multiple sclerosis. The repertoire was sequenced with immunoSEQ multiplex PCR; TCRdb's copy has only in-frame clones and lacks some. The data contain approximately 28,000 clones, about 89% of them singletons. Source: CD8+ T cells from peripheral blood mononuclear cells, taken in the second trimester of pregnancy. All receptors derive from a female donor with multiple sclerosis, enrolled in a pregnancy study.

The CDR3 coding sequence is TGTGCCAGCAGTGGCGGGGCGGGACAAGAGACCCAGTACTTC. Amino acids: CASSGGAGQETQYF. The genes are TRBV6-1 and TRBJ2-5, with D possibly being TRBD2 (6 bases). The CDR3 covers 14 residues. Germline V gene data show CDR1 as MNHNS and CDR2 as SASEGT. Between the trimmed V and J ends, which lost 4 bases and 2 bases, there was a span of 11 bases.

This clone came up once. This chain connects TRBV4-1 to TRBJ2-7; TRBD2 matches at 10 bases. CDR3 length: 13 amino acids. Germline V gives CDR1 MGHRA, CDR2 YSYEKL. V lost 3 bases, J lost 7 bases, and 3 bases stayed unmatched. The CDR3 DNA is TGCGCCAGCAGCCAGGGACTAGCGACGGAGCAGTACTTC. It yields the protein CASSQGLATEQYF.

This chain links TRBV29-1 with TRBJ2-7, with 9 nucleotides matching TRBD1. Germline CDR1 is SQVTM and CDR2 is ANQGSEA. The CDR3 is 16 amino acids. J gave up 3 bases and V 4 bases, and 13 bases lay outside the gene matches. CDR3 nucleotides: TGCAGCGTTGTCGGAGATAAACCGGGACAGGGCTACGAGCAGTACTTC. It is translated as CSVVGDKPGQGYEQYF.

The chain combines TRBV7-9 with TRBJ2-7; 9 bases align to TRBD1. V gave up 4 bases and J gave up 7 bases; unmatched junction bases: 17. The CDR3 sequence is 17 residues long. The germline V gene encodes CDR1 SEHNR and CDR2 FQNEAQ (reference sequence). CDR3 DNA sequence: TGTGCCAGCAGCTCATTGAAAGTAGACAGGGGGATTCTTGAGCAGTACTTC. It specifies CASSSLKVDRGILEQYF.

The gene calls are TRBV6-4 and TRBJ2-1; tentative D call: TRBD1 (6 bases). Germline V gene data show CDR1 as MRHNA and CDR2 as SNTAGT. V lost 0 bases and J 5 bases, leaving 14 bases between the germline ends. This CDR3 is built from 16 residues. CDR3 in amino acids: CASSDSAGTPNNEQFF. DNA for the CDR3: TGTGCCAGCAGTGACTCGGCCGGGACACCAAACAATGAGCAGTTCTTC.

The chain recombines TRBV29-1 with TRBJ2-7; 9 bases are shared with TRBD2. The CDR3 length is 15 residues. Germline trimming cut 7 bases from V and 5 bases from J; bases unmatched to any gene: 15. Germline assignment: CDR1 SQVTM and CDR2 ANQGSEA. The CDR3 is CSESPLAGRPHEQYF. The CDR3 DNA reads as TGCAGCGAAAGCCCCCTAGCGGGAAGACCCCACGAGCAGTACTTC.

The J gene is TRBJ2-3, the V gene TRBV6-5, with 8 bases identical to TRBD2. From germline, CDR1 is MNHEY and CDR2 SVGAGI. The ends lost 4 bases at V and 1 base at J; junction bases unmatched: 7. This CDR3 spans 16 amino acids. CDR3 sequence (DNA): TGTGCCAGCAGTTCTTCCCTAGCGGGTGGCACAGATACGCAGTATTTT. Protein sequence: CASSSSLAGGTDTQYF.

The chain couples TRBV15 to TRBJ2-7; D is perhaps TRBD2 (6 bases). Germline values: CDR1 LNHNV, CDR2 YYDKDF (reference sequence). Trimming shortened V by 8 bases and J by 9 bases, and 14 bases separated the two germline ends. This CDR3 region has 11 residues. The CDR3: CATQGGSGQYF. The CDR3 DNA follows: TGTGCCACCCAAGGAGGTAGCGGGCAGTACTTC.

The chain links TRBV5-1 to TRBJ2-7, with 8 positions matching TRBD2. Germline CDR1 is SGHRS and CDR2 is YFSETQ. J lost 2 bases, V lost 2 bases, and 6 bases had no gene match. CDR3 length equals 15 residues. In nucleotides, the CDR3 is TGCGCCAGCAGCTTCGAAGCGGGAGCTCCCTACGAGCAGTACTTC. It encodes CASSFEAGAPYEQYF.

The V and J genes are TRBV28 and TRBJ2-5, with TRBD2 matching 8 bases. Unmatched junction bases numbered 5, after V lost 1 base and J lost 4 bases. The CDR3 has 15 residues. CDR1 MDHEN and CDR2 SYDVKM come from the germline V gene. Written as DNA, the CDR3 is TGTGCCAGCAGTTTATTAGCGGGATGGGGAGAGACCCAGTACTTC. Its translation is CASSLLAGWGETQYF.

CDR3 sequence: CASSSIAGAENEQFF. CDR3 sequence (DNA): TGTGCCAGCAGCAGTATAGCGGGAGCTGAGAATGAGCAGTTCTTC. This chain uses TRBV5-4 with TRBJ2-1, with TRBD2 matching over 9 bases. The CDR3 spans 15 residues. The germline V gene encodes CDR1 SGHNT and CDR2 YYREEE (reference sequence). J was trimmed by 7 bases and V by 4 bases; bases with no gene match: 9.

V is TRBV21-1 and J is TRBJ2-1; TRBD2, the table's D call, lacks a check against the DNA. TRBV21-1 counts as a pseudogene. The CDR3 consists of 16 residues. The CDR3 is CASSKGRGGKYNEQFF. The DNA of the CDR3 is TGTGCCAGCAGCAAAGGAAGGGGGGGTAAGTACAATGAGCAGTTCTTC.

The rearrangement joins TRBV19 to TRBJ2-7; D gene unclear. This CDR3 has 14 residues. V gave up 2 bases and J gave up 3 bases, with 11 bases separating them. Germline V CDR1 and CDR2: LNHDA, SQIVND (reference sequence). The CDR3 DNA sequence: TGTGCCAGTAGTATATCCGGTGAGCTCTACGAGCAGTACTTC. This sequence encodes CASSISGELYEQYF.

The V call is TRBV5-4, the J call TRBJ2-1, with 8 bases that match TRBD1. Germline V lookup: CDR1 SGHNT, CDR2 YYREEE (reference sequence). The CDR3 has 14 amino acids. The V and J ends lost 2 bases and 9 bases, in that order; junction bases with no gene match: 7. CDR3 sequence reads: CASSFTGTGSEQFF. The CDR3, as DNA: TGTGCCAGCAGCTTCACGGGGACAGGCAGTGAGCAGTTCTTC.

V gene TRBV4-3 combines with J gene TRBJ2-2; D gene uncertain. V lost 0 bases and J lost 5, with 10 bases in between. The CDR3 is 15 amino acids. Germline-derived CDR1 and CDR2 are LGHNA and YSLEER. The CDR3 DNA reads TGCGCCAGCAGCCAAGATTTCTCTCCTACCGGGGAGCTGTTTTTT. It is translated as CASSQDFSPTGELFF.

The rearrangement links TRBV5-6 to TRBJ2-3; 7 bases are shared with TRBD2. Germline V gives CDR1 SGHDT, CDR2 YYEEEE. J gave up 5 bases and V 2 bases, and 8 bases lay outside the gene matches. The CDR3 sequence is 15 residues long. The chain's CDR3 is CASSFFAGVRDTQYF. For the CDR3, the DNA is TGTGCCAGCAGCTTCTTTGCGGGAGTGAGAGATACGCAGTATTTT. Supplemented by reference TRBV5-6 and TRBJ2-3, the full variable domain reads DAGVTQSPTHLIKTRGQQVTLRCSPKSGHDTVSWYQQALGQGPQFIFQYYEEEERQRGNFPDRFSGHQFPNYSSELNVNALLLGDSALYLCASSFFAGVRDTQYFGPGTRLTVL.

The genes are TRBV15 and TRBJ2-3, with 10 nucleotides matching TRBD2. The CDR3 covers 15 residues. CDR1 and CDR2 (germline): LNHNV, YYDKDF (reference sequence). Trimming took 5 bases from V and 3 from J; bases not matched to a gene: 5. The CDR3 coding sequence is TGTGCCACCAGCCCAGCGGGAGGGAATACAGATACGCAGTATTTT. It encodes CATSPAGGNTDTQYF.

The chain carries TRBV28 and TRBJ2-7, with D perhaps matching TRBD2 (5 bases). The CDR3 runs to 13 residues. The V gene lost 7 bases and the J gene lost 3 bases, with 13 bases spanning the gap. CDR1 is MDHEN, CDR2 SYDVKM, per germline. CDR3: CASTALAGYEQYF. The CDR3 DNA reads TGTGCCAGCACCGCCCTTGCGGGCTACGAGCAGTACTTC.

The CDR3 nucleotides read TGTGCCAGCAGTTCGGGGACAGGGGGTCCAGATACGCAGTATTTT. This gives the protein CASSSGTGGPDTQYF. V is TRBV2 and J is TRBJ2-3, with 11 bases lining up with TRBD1. CDR3 length: 15 amino acids. J gave up 4 bases and V 5 bases, and 5 bases lay outside the gene matches. The V gene's germline CDR1 is SNHLY and CDR2 FYNNEI.

The V call is TRBV6-1, the J call TRBJ1-1; no firm D call. This CDR3 has 16 amino acids. The V and J ends lost 1 base and 0 bases respectively, with 12 bases between them. Germline V gives CDR1 MNHNS, CDR2 SASEGT. For the CDR3, the DNA is TGTGCCAGCAGTGAAGTACCCCCCGAGGTGAACACTGAAGCTTTCTTT. Amino acid sequence: CASSEVPPEVNTEAFF.

V is TRBV18 and J is TRBJ2-1; TRBD2 is a possible D gene (7 bases). CDR3 length: 15 amino acids. The ends were cut back, 6 bases at V and 7 bases at J, with 19 bases in the middle. Looked up from germline, CDR1 is KGHSH and CDR2 is LQKENI. The CDR3 here is CASSSRGGAGNEQFF. The DNA of the CDR3 is TGTGCCAGCTCGTCAAGGGGGGGAGCAGGAAATGAGCAGTTCTTC. The entire variable domain, with the rest obtained from reference TRBV18 and TRBJ2-1, is as follows: NAGVMQNPRHLVRRRGQEARLRCSPMKGHSHVYWYRQLPEEGLKFMVYLQKENIIDESGMPKERFSAEFPKEGPSILRIQQVVRGDSAAYFCASSSRGGAGNEQFFGPGTRLTVL.

V is TRBV13 and J is TRBJ2-7; 10 nucleotides line up with TRBD1. The ends lost 4 bases at V and 5 bases at J; junction bases unmatched: 8. Germline loops: CDR1 PRHDT, CDR2 FYEKMQ (reference sequence). The CDR3 length is 15 residues. CDR3 coding DNA: TGTGCCAGCAGCTCTCTCGGGACAGGGGCCCACGAGCAGTACTTC. This gives the protein CASSSLGTGAHEQYF.

V and J are TRBV6-1 and TRBJ2-1; 7 nucleotides match TRBD2. V shed 4 bases and J 7 bases; nucleotides not matched to a gene: 10. This CDR3 is built from 15 residues. The germline V gene encodes CDR1 MNHNS and CDR2 SASEGT. The DNA of the CDR3 is TGTGCCAGCAGTGTTTTTCTAGCGGCCCAAAATGAGCAGTTCTTC. It is translated as CASSVFLAAQNEQFF.

V usage is TRBV7-8 and J usage is TRBJ1-2; TRBD1 matches 12 bases. Trimming removed 1 base from V and 3 bases from J; junction bases left unmatched: 18. The CDR3 length is 21 residues. CDR1 is SGHVS, CDR2 FQNEAQ, per germline. The CDR3 DNA reads TGTGCCAGCAGCTTAGTACGGGGGACAGGGGGCGCTTTTGTTCTGGACTATGGCTACACCTTC. This sequence encodes CASSLVRGTGGAFVLDYGYTF.

This clone has a single count. This chain joins TRBV13 and TRBJ2-2, with D possibly being TRBD1 (6 bases). The CDR3 sequence is 17 residues long. Trimming took off 3 bases at V and 0 bases at J, with 14 bases between the two ends. CDR1 is PRHDT, CDR2 FYEKMQ, per germline (reference sequence). The CDR3 reads CASSFPRGESNTGELFF. The CDR3 coding sequence is TGTGCCAGCAGCTTCCCCAGGGGCGAGTCGAACACCGGGGAGCTGTTTTTT.

The chain combines TRBV11-2 with TRBJ2-5, with D maybe TRBD2 (6 bases). Germline CDR1 and CDR2: SGHAT and FQNNGV. This CDR3 comprises 17 residues. The V and J ends lost 0 bases and 3 bases respectively, with 17 bases between them. CDR3 nucleotide sequence: TGTGCCAGCAGCTTAGATCTGGAGGGGCGGTATGAAGAGACCCAGTACTTC. It specifies CASSLDLEGRYEETQYF.

This clone appeared a few times. The chain combines TRBV30 with TRBJ1-1; D unresolved. Germline V gene data show CDR1 as GTSNPN and CDR2 as SVGIG (reference sequence). V was trimmed by 0 bases and J by 5 bases, leaving 7 bases between them. This CDR3 is built from 12 residues. The CDR3 nucleotides read TGTGCCTGGAGTGTACCGGGGACTGAAGCTTTCTTT. Translating it yields CAWSVPGTEAFF.

This chain connects TRBV6-4 to TRBJ1-1, with 8 bases aligning to TRBD1. This CDR3 has 14 residues. In germline, CDR1 is MRHNA, CDR2 SNTAGT. The J segment lost 3 bases and the V segment lost 6 bases, leaving 6 bases of the junction unmatched. CDR3 amino acids: CASSETGEDTEAFF. The CDR3 bases are TGTGCCAGCAGCGAGACAGGGGAGGACACTGAAGCTTTCTTT.

The chain uses TRBV30 and TRBJ1-1; D ambiguous. In germline, CDR1 is GTSNPN, CDR2 SVGIG (reference sequence). The CDR3 runs 12 residues. Trimming took 0 bases from V and 3 from J, leaving 5 bases between them. CDR3 protein: CAWSVSDTEAFF. CDR3 nucleotide sequence: TGTGCCTGGAGTGTGAGTGACACTGAAGCTTTCTTT.

The chain joins TRBV29-1 to TRBJ2-3, with 8 bases lining up with TRBD2. Trimming cost V 0 bases and J 2 bases; bases outside gene matches: 22. The CDR3 contains 21 residues. CDR1 SQVTM and CDR2 ANQGSEA come from the germline V gene. CDR3 residues: CSVEDLDGQAPASGFTDTQYF. The CDR3 DNA reads as TGCAGCGTTGAAGATCTTGATGGTCAGGCTCCGGCTAGCGGGTTCACAGATACGCAGTATTTT.

The V and J genes are TRBV28 and TRBJ2-7; a possible D gene is TRBD2 (5 bases). This CDR3 region has 14 residues. The V and J ends lost 7 bases and 5 bases respectively, with 18 bases between them. Germline V gene lookup returns CDR1 MDHEN and CDR2 SYDVKM. The CDR3 reads CASIPQSGGHEQYF. The CDR3 DNA reads as TGTGCCAGCATCCCCCAGTCAGGAGGCCACGAGCAGTACTTC.